These 5 T cell receptor beta chains came from one sample sequenced in a study of blood T cell repertoires in COVID-19. Sequenced by immunoSEQ multiplex PCR; TCRdb stores in-frame clones only, minus some. This table holds around 100,000 clones, 86% found once. Sequencing was done on a sample of peripheral blood. Every receptor here comes from a man aged 35 to 55 with acute or convalescent COVID-19.

V and J are TRBV2 and TRBJ1-3; maybe TRBD1 (6 bases). In germline, CDR1 is SNHLY, CDR2 FYNNEI. The length of the CDR3 is 14 residues. Trimming shortened V by 5 bases and J by 4 bases, and 12 bases separated the two germline ends. For the CDR3, the DNA is TGTGCCAGCAGTCCAGGGGAACGAGGAAACACCATATATTTT. This gives the protein CASSPGERGNTIYF.

This clone was observed a single time. The chain is built from TRBV11-3 and TRBJ2-7; TRBD2 agrees at 10 bases. V lost 6 bases, J lost 2 bases, and 13 bases stayed unmatched. The CDR3 is 17 amino acids. Germline V gene lookup returns CDR1 SGHNT and CDR2 YENEEA. This CDR3 reads CASRVGLAGAGTYEQYF. As DNA, the CDR3 is TGTGCCAGCAGAGTTGGGCTAGCGGGAGCAGGGACCTACGAGCAGTACTTC.

The rearrangement joins TRBV6-2 or TRBV6-3 to TRBJ2-2; 8 nucleotides align to TRBD2. V shed 6 bases and J 5 bases; nucleotides not matched to a gene: 14. The CDR3 contains 17 residues. CDR1 is MNHEY, CDR2 SVGEGT, per germline. Written as DNA, the CDR3 is TGTGCCAGCAGCGCCGGGGGGGCCGTTTTTTGGACCGGGGAGCTGTTTTTT. It is translated as CASSAGGAVFWTGELFF.

This clone was seen a few times. The V gene is TRBV5-1, the J gene TRBJ1-5; maybe TRBD1 (6 bases). The germline CDR1 and CDR2 sequences are SGHRS and YFSETQ. The V and J ends lost 4 bases and 5 bases respectively, with 13 bases between them. The CDR3 runs 14 residues. In DNA, the CDR3 is TGCGCCAGCAGCCCACAGGGTCCTGATCAGCCCCAGCATTTT. Amino acid sequence: CASSPQGPDQPQHF.

The rearrangement links TRBV6-1 to TRBJ1-6; 7 bases are shared with TRBD1. With V trimmed by 3 bases and J by 4 bases, 0 bases remained unmatched. The CDR3 length is 14 residues. Germline-derived CDR1 and CDR2 are MNHNS and SASEGT. Here the CDR3 DNA reads TGTGCCAGCAGTGAGGGACAGTATAATTCACCCCTCCACTTT. This encodes CASSEGQYNSPLHF.